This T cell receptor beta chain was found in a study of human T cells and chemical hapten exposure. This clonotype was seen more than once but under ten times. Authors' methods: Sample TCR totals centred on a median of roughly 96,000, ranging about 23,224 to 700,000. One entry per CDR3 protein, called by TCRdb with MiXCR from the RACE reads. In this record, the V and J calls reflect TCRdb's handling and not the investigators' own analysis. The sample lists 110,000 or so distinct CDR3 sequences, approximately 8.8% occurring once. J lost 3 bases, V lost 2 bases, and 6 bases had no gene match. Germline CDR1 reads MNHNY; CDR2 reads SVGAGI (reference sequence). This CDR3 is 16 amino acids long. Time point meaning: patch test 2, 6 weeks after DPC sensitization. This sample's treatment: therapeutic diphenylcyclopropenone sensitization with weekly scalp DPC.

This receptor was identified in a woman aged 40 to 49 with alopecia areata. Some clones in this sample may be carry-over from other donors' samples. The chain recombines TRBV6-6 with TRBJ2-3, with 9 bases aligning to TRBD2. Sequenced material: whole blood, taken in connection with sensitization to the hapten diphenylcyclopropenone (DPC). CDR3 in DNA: TGTGCCAGCAGTTACGTGAGGCTAGCGGGGACAGATACGCAGTATTTT. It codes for CASSYVRLAGTDTQYF.